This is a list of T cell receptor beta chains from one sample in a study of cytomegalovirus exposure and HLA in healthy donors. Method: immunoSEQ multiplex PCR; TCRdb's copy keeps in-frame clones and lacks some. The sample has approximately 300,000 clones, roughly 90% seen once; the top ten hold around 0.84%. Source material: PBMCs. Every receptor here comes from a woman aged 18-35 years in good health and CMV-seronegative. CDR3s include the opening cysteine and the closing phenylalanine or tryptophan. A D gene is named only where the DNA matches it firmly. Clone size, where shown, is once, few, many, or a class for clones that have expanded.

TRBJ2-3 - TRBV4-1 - TGCGCCAGCAGCCAAGATCAGGCCACAGATACGCAGTATTTT CASSQDQATDTQYF
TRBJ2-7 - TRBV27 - TGTGCCAGCAGTTTGGGGGGTGATCTCTACGAGCAGTACTTC CASSLGGDLYEQYF
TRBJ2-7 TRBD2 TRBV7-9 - TGTGCCAGCAGCTTAGGGACTAGCGGTTCCTACGAGCAGTACTTC CASSLGTSGSYEQYF
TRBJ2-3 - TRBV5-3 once TGTGCCAGAAGCTCCCAGACGGGAGATACGCAGTATTTT CARSSQTGDTQYF
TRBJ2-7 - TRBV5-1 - TGCGCCAGCAGCTTGCGGGGTATAGACTACGAGCAGTACTTC CASSLRGIDYEQYF
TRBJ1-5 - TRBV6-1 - TGTGCCAGCAGTGAATGGGGGCGGACCCTCAATCAGCCCCAGCATTTT CASSEWGRTLNQPQHF
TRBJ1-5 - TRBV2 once TGTGCCAGCAGTGCGGGTCAGCGCAATCAGCCCCAGCATTTT CASSAGQRNQPQHF
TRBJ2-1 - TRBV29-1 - TGCAGCGTTGGCGGTGGTCATGAGCAGTTCTTC CSVGGGHEQFF
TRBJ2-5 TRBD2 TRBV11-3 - TGTGCCAGCAGCTCAGGACTAGCGGCAGAGACCCAGTACTTC CASSSGLAAETQYF
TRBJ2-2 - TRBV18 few TGTGCCAGCTCATTGGGTTCGGGAAGGAACACCGGGGAGCTGTTTTTT CASSLGSGRNTGELFF
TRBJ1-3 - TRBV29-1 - TGCAGCGTCGTTGTGTCCCGCTCTGGAAACACCATATATTTT CSVVVSRSGNTIYF
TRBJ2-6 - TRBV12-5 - TGTGCTAGTGGCGATGACTACTCTGGGGCCAACGTCCTGACTTTC CASGDDYSGANVLTF
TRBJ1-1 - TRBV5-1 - TGCGCCAGCAGCCGGGGCGAGGGGGACACTGAAGCTTTCTTT CASSRGEGDTEAFF
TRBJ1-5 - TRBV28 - TGTGCCAGCAGTTTCGGGTTGCATCAGCCCCAGCATTTT CASSFGLHQPQHF
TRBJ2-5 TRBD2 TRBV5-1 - TGCGCCAGCAGCTTGAGTCTAGCGGATCAAGAGACCCAGTACTTC CASSLSLADQETQYF
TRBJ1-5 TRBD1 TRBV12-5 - TGTGCTAGTGGTTTGGGGGGACAGGGTGTTGCGCAGCCCCAGCATTTT CASGLGGQGVAQPQHF
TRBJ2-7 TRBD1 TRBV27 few TGTGCCAGCAGGTCCGACAGGGGCTCCTACGAGCAGTACTTC CASRSDRGSYEQYF
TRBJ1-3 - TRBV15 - TGTGCCACCAGCAGAGATTTGGGAGCTGGAAACACCATATATTTT CATSRDLGAGNTIYF
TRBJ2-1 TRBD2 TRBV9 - TGTGCCAGCAGCGTAGCGGCGGGAGGTTTATACAATGAGCAGTTCTTC CASSVAAGGLYNEQFF
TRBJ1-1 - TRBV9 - TGTGCCAGCAGCGCGGACAGGAACACTGAAGCTTTCTTT CASSADRNTEAFF
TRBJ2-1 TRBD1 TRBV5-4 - TGTGCCAGCACCATTCCGGGACAGGGTCCGGCAGAGCAGTTCTTC CASTIPGQGPAEQFF
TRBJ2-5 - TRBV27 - TGTGCCAGCAGTGCTGGTAACGGAGGACAAGAGACCCAGTACTTC CASSAGNGGQETQYF
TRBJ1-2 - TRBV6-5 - TGTGCCAGCAGGTTGGACAAGAACTATGGCTACACCTTC CASRLDKNYGYTF
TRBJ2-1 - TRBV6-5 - TGTGCCACCACCCTGGGGGCATCCTACAATGAGCAGTTCTTC CATTLGASYNEQFF
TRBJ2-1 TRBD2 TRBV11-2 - TGTGCCAGCAGCCTACCGCCGGGACTAGGAAACAATGAGCAGTTCTTC CASSLPPGLGNNEQFF
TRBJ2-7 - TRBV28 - TGTGCCACCAGTTTCCCGAGTGTCTCCTACGAGCAGTACTTC CATSFPSVSYEQYF
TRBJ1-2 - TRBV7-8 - TGTGCCAGCAGCTTAGACTGGATGGGGCGGGGGTATGGCTACACCTTC CASSLDWMGRGYGYTF
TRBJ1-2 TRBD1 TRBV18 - TGTGCCAGCTCACCCGCCTATACCGACAGGGGTGATGGCTACACCTTC CASSPAYTDRGDGYTF
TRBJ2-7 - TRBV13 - TGTGCCAGCAGCTTTTTCCTAGCAACCTACGAGCAGTACTTC CASSFFLATYEQYF
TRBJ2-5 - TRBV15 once TGTGCCACCAGCAGCCCACAGGGCTTAGGAGAGACCCAGTACTTC CATSSPQGLGETQYF
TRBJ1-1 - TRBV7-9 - TGTGCCAGCAGCCGGCCCGGGAGCACTGAAGCTTTCTTT CASSRPGSTEAFF
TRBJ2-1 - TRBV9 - TGTGCCAGCAGCGTACGGTTAAGCTCCTACAATGAGCAGTTCTTC CASSVRLSSYNEQFF
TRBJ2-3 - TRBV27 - TGTGCCAGCAGTTTTGGGCAGGCGCGCACAGATACGCAGTATTTT CASSFGQARTDTQYF
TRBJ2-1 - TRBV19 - TGTGCCAGTAGTATAGTGGGGGGTGAGCAGTTCTTC CASSIVGGEQFF
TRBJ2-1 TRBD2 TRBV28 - TGTGCCAGCACCCCCCTAGCGGGGGATGAGCAGTTCTTC CASTPLAGDEQFF
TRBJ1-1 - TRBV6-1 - TGTGCCAGCAGTGAAGTCCACGGCACTGAAGCTTTCTTT CASSEVHGTEAFF
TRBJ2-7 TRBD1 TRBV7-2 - TGTGCCAGCAGCTTAGCGCTGGGACAGGGTTCGGGCGAGCAGTACTTC CASSLALGQGSGEQYF
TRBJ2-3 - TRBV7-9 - TGTGCCAGCAGCGAGGGGGGACAGGATACGCAGTATTTT CASSEGGQDTQYF
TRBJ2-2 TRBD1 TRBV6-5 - TGTGCCGCCCGGGGGACAGGGAGGGCCGGGGAGCTGTTTTTT CAARGTGRAGELFF
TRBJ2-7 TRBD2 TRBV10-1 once TGCCCCGGACAAGCGGGGACCTACGAGCAGTACTTC CPGQAGTYEQYF
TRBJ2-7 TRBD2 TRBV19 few TGTGCCAGTAGCCGATCCCAAGGGGCTAGCGGTTCCTACGAGCAGTACTTC CASSRSQGASGSYEQYF
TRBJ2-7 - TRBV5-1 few TGCGCCAGCAGCTTGGCGGGGTGGGGATCCTACGAGCAGTACTTC CASSLAGWGSYEQYF
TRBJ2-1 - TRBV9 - TGTGCCAGTTCCGGTAATAAGACCTACAATGAGCAGTTCTTC CASSGNKTYNEQFF
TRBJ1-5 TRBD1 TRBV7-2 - TGTGCCAGCAGCTCCCTGGAACGGGACAGGGGCGGTCAGCCCCAGCATTTT CASSSLERDRGGQPQHF
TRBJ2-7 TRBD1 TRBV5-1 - TGCGCCAGCAGTCTGGACAGGGGCTGGATCTACGAGCAGTACTTC CASSLDRGWIYEQYF
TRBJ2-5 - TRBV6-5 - TGTGCCAGCAGTTACTCGGTATTAGCGGCAGGAGAGACCCAGTACTTC CASSYSVLAAGETQYF
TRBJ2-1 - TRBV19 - TGTGCCAGTAGTATAGCCCTATCTACGAATGAGCAGTTCTTC CASSIALSTNEQFF
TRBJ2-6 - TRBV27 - TGTGCCAGCAAAGACATCGAGAGCTCTGGGGCCAACGTCCTGACTTTC CASKDIESSGANVLTF
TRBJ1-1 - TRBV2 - TGTGCCAGCAGTGAATCAGGGATGGGCACTGAAGCTTTCTTT CASSESGMGTEAFF
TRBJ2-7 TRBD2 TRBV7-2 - TGTGCCAGCAGCTTCAGAGCGGGATCGGGGGAGCAGTACTTC CASSFRAGSGEQYF
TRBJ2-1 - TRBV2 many TGTGCCAGCAGTGAAGAACTAGGGGGTGAGCAGTTCTTC CASSEELGGEQFF
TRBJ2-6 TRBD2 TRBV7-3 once TGTGCCAGCAGCTTAAGGGTCCGGGAGGAGGAGGCCAACGTCCTGACTTTC CASSLRVREEEANVLTF
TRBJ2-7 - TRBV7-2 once TGTGCCAGCAGCACGACCGCGGCCTTGAGCGAGCAGTACTTC CASSTTAALSEQYF